This T cell receptor beta chain was identified in a study of T cell clonotyping in hematopoietic cell transplantation. Broader study findings: Recipient TCR diversity dropped after transplant; expanded clonotypes rose from day 30 to 180. At the given depth, recipient repertoires were over 95% de novo clonotypes. Broader posttransplant TCR repertoire diversity was predicted by graft donor and pretransplant recipient Inverse Simpson Index values.

Libraries were prepared by immunoSEQ multiplex PCR; TCRdb keeps only in-frame clonotypes and omits some of them. The sample contains 25,000 to 30,000 clones, 80% to 95% of which appear only once. CDR3 size: 15 residues. Germline lookup yields CDR1 GTSNPN and CDR2 SVGIG (reference sequence). V was pared by 0 bases and J by 2 bases, with 11 bases between. Recipients were bled about 28 days pretransplant and at posttransplant days 30, 100, 180. In the case of this clone: Its antigen is as yet unknown.

The sequence came from a female patient in her fifties who had an allogeneic stem cell transplant from a related donor, so the T cells may come from the graft donor. Some clones in this sample may be carry-over from other donors' samples. The sample here was PBMCs, taken 100 days after allogeneic stem cell transplant. The chain carries TRBV30 and TRBJ1-3; possible D gene TRBD1, 5 bases. The CDR3 loop reads CAWSVPGTAGNTIYF. In DNA, the CDR3 is TGTGCCTGGAGTGTACCTGGGACTGCTGGAAACACCATATATTTT.